A single sample gave rise to the 13 T cell receptor beta chains below, sequenced in a study of T-cell memory formation after mild COVID-19 (dated by TCRdb to the early 2020s). The protocol used for the library was 5' RACE. The data were produced on an Illumina NovaSeq 6000. The public sequencing data were trimmed at Q25 with fastp and processed into clonotypes with MiXCR by TCRdb, which kept only in-frame beta chains. Every entry covers one CDR3 protein and lists the most common genes and DNA from its rows. This sample is represented by approximately 480,000 distinct CDR3 sequences; 15% to 20% of them were singletons. In total, the top ten clones hold roughly an eighth of the sample. The specimen was PBMCs or a T cell subset sorted from them (not recorded which). These receptors all stem from an adult woman who had mild COVID-19 (a few samples of this study predate the infection). The sample titles of this study are shuffled in the database, so cell type and time point are left out; the donor was told from shared clones.

This clonotype was picked up many times. The rearrangement links TRBV20-1 to TRBJ2-1; possibly TRBD1 or TRBD2 for D (5 bases each). The CDR3 contains 15 residues. The ends were cut back, 0 bases at V and 0 bases at J, with 9 bases in the middle. CDR1 is DFQATT, CDR2 SNEGSKA, per germline (reference sequence). CDR3 loop: CSARDLGVSYNEQFF. The CDR3 DNA reads as TGCAGTGCTAGAGATCTGGGGGTCTCCTACAATGAGCAGTTCTTC.

This clonotype appeared a few times. The V call is TRBV15, the J call TRBJ2-7; D unresolved. Germline V CDR1 and CDR2: LNHNV, YYDKDF (reference sequence). The CDR3 has 14 residues. V lost 1 base, J lost 4 bases, and 11 bases lay in between. The CDR3 nucleotides are TGTGCCACCAGCAGAGGGGCCACGACTTACGAGCAGTACTTC. Translation: CATSRGATTYEQYF. Filled out from reference TRBV15 and TRBJ2-7, the complete variable domain reads DAMVIQNPRYQVTQFGKPVTLSCSQTLNHNVMYWYQQKSSQAPKLLFHYYDKDFNNEADTPDNFQSRRPNTSFCFLDIRSPGLGDTAMYLCATSRGATTYEQYFGPGTRLTVT.

This clonotype was seen only a few times. This sequence joins TRBV5-6 and TRBJ2-6; the D gene could be TRBD1 or TRBD2 (5 bases each). Germline V CDR1 and CDR2: SGHDT, YYEEEE. The CDR3 is 17 residues long. Deletions cut 3 bases from V and 0 bases from J, with 13 bases between. CDR3 in amino acids: CASSSDWGYSGANVLTF. In DNA, the CDR3 is TGTGCCAGCAGCTCTGACTGGGGGTACTCTGGGGCCAACGTCCTGACTTTC.

V and J are TRBV11-1 and TRBJ2-2; TRBD1 matches 10 bases. This CDR3 has 17 residues. The trim removed 6 bases at V and 5 bases at J, leaving 12 bases unmatched. Germline lookup yields CDR1 SGHAT and CDR2 FQDESV (reference sequence). The CDR3 bases are TGTGCCAGCAGTAGACAGGGGGCGTCGTGGGTGACCGGGGAGCTGTTTTTT. Amino acids: CASSRQGASWVTGELFF.

The chain has TRBV11-2 and TRBJ2-3; weak D call: TRBD1 (5 bases). V was trimmed by 5 bases and J by 2 bases, leaving 11 bases between them. Per germline, CDR1 SGHAT and CDR2 FQNNGV. The CDR3 extends over 14 amino acids. In nucleotides, the CDR3 is TGTGCCAGCAGCCAAGACAGATACACAGATACGCAGTATTTT. Its protein is CASSQDRYTDTQYF.

This chain uses TRBV6-5 with TRBJ2-1; 8 nucleotides agree with TRBD2. The junction had 12 bases not matched to a gene; V was cut back by 5 bases and J by 9 bases. The CDR3 covers 15 residues. Germline V lookup: CDR1 MNHEY, CDR2 SVGAGI. The CDR3 loop reads CASSEAGVRAFEQFF. CDR3 in DNA: TGTGCCAGCAGTGAAGCGGGAGTTAGGGCATTTGAGCAGTTCTTC.

This clonotype showed up many times. This chain uses TRBV7-3 with TRBJ2-2, with a weak D call TRBD1 (6 bases). V lost 1 base, J lost 6 bases, and 9 bases lay in between. The length of the CDR3 is 14 residues. CDR1 is SGHTA, CDR2 FQGTGA, per germline. CDR3 bases: TGTGCCAGCAGCTTAATGGACAGATCCGGGGAGCTGTTTTTT. Amino acids: CASSLMDRSGELFF.

CDR3 in DNA: TGTGCCAGCAGTTACGTAGGTACCGGGACAGTGAACACTGAAGCTTTCTTT. Translating it yields CASSYVGTGTVNTEAFF. The J gene is TRBJ1-1, the V gene TRBV6-2 or TRBV6-3; 7 positions match TRBD1. Trimming took 2 bases from V and 0 from J; bases not matched to a gene: 9. This CDR3 has 17 amino acids. The V gene's germline CDR1 is MNHEY and CDR2 SVGEGT.

The table lists this clonotype with a few counts. The gene calls are TRBV5-1 and TRBJ2-7; tentatively, D is TRBD2 (6 bases). This CDR3 is 15 amino acids long. Germline V gives CDR1 SGHRS, CDR2 YFSETQ. V dropped 3 bases and J dropped 0 bases, with 13 bases sitting between them. CDR3 sequence (DNA): TGCGCCAGCAGCTCGTTGGGCGGGGACTCCTACGAGCAGTACTTC. This gives the protein CASSSLGGDSYEQYF.

The V gene is TRBV2, the J gene TRBJ1-1; no definite D call. The CDR3 has 15 residues. Germline V gene lookup returns CDR1 SNHLY and CDR2 FYNNEI. V lost 4 bases and J lost 1, with 13 bases in between. The CDR3 is CASSANALTNTEAFF. CDR3 nucleotides: TGTGCCAGCAGTGCAAACGCCCTGACGAACACTGAAGCTTTCTTT. The entire variable domain, with the rest obtained from reference TRBV2 and TRBJ1-1, is as follows: EPEVTQTPSHQVTQMGQEVILRCVPISNHLYFYWYRQILGQKVEFLVSFYNNEISEKSEIFDDQFSVERPDGSNFTLKIRSTKLEDSAMYFCASSANALTNTEAFFGQGTRLTVV.

The table lists this clonotype with a few counts. The chain employs TRBV11-2 and TRBJ2-7; no firm D call. Germline V gene data show CDR1 as SGHAT and CDR2 as FQNNGV. V gave up 4 bases and J gave up 0 bases, with 16 bases separating them. CDR3 length: 16 residues. CDR3 region: CASSSVRISRSYEQYF. The CDR3 bases are TGTGCCAGCAGCTCAGTAAGGATTAGTCGCTCCTACGAGCAGTACTTC. Full variable domain (rest looked up from reference TRBV11-2 and TRBJ2-7): EAGVAQSPRYKIIEKRQSVAFWCNPISGHATLYWYQQILGQGPKLLIQFQNNGVVDDSQLPKDRFSAERLKGVDSTLKIQPAKLEDSAVYLCASSSVRISRSYEQYFGPGTRLTVT.

The rearrangement uses TRBV30 and TRBJ2-7; 8 positions match TRBD2. The CDR3 is 15 amino acids. J gave up 4 bases and V 0 bases, and 8 bases lay outside the gene matches. Germline V gives CDR1 GTSNPN, CDR2 SVGIG (reference sequence). The CDR3: CAWSVGAGGSYEQYF. CDR3 sequence (DNA): TGTGCCTGGAGTGTAGGGGCGGGGGGCAGTTACGAGCAGTACTTC. Together with reference TRBV30 and TRBJ2-7, the CDR3 gives the full variable domain: SQTIHQWPATLVQPVGSPLSLECTVEGTSNPNLYWYRQAAGRGLQLLFYSVGIGQISSEVPQNLSASRPQDRQFILSSKKLLLSDSGFYLCAWSVGAGGSYEQYFGPGTRLTVT.

In its sample, this clonotype was seen a few times. The V and J genes are TRBV3-1 and TRBJ1-3, with D unresolved. The V end lost 1 base, the J end lost 8 bases, and 9 bases lay between the germline ends. The CDR3 totals 13 residues. Germline V gene sequence: CDR1 LGHDT, CDR2 YNNKEL (reference sequence). CDR3 region: CASSQAGVDTIYF. CDR3 nucleotides: TGTGCCAGCAGCCAAGCCGGGGTTGACACCATATATTTT.